This T cell receptor beta chain was profiled in a study of cytomegalovirus exposure and HLA in healthy donors. Germline lookup yields CDR1 MNHNS and CDR2 SASEGT. Trimming stripped 7 bases from V and 0 bases from J, with 6 bases between. There are 12 residues in the CDR3. Profiled with immunoSEQ multiplex PCR; TCRdb holds only in-frame clones, not every one. The sample yields fewer than 300,000 clones, approximately 90% seen once. The TCR originated in a woman aged 18-29 years in good health and CMV-seronegative. The specimen was PBMCs. The V gene is TRBV6-1, the J gene TRBJ1-2; D call uncertain. CDR3 amino acids: CASKEANYGYTF. The CDR3 bases are TGTGCCAGCAAGGAGGCTAACTATGGCTACACCTTC.